A selection of T cell receptor beta chains follows, all from one sample in a study of blood T cell repertoires in COVID-19. Produced via immunoSEQ multiplex PCR; TCRdb's table is partial and in-frame only. The sample shows roughly 150,000 clones, roughly 80% of them seen only once. The sequencing sample was made of peripheral blood. The origin of the receptors is a man aged 65-85 years with active or convalescent COVID-19. The conserved cysteine and the conserved F or W are not part of the CDR3 here. Each record gives: clone size, J gene, V gene, CDR3 protein. Some rows mark clone size as missing; the rest say once, few, many or name a class of expanded clone.

NA | TRBJ2-3 | TRBV6-1 | ASSELASGVRDTQY
NA | TRBJ2-2 | TRBV18 | ASSPPDRPVDTGELF
NA | TRBJ1-2 | TRBV7-8 | ASSHTGFGYT
NA | TRBJ2-6 | TRBV11-2 | ASTGGNSGANVLT
NA | TRBJ2-3 | TRBV9 | ASSVVGGGSTDTQY
NA | TRBJ2-1 | TRBV19 | ASSIGVSSYNEQF
NA | TRBJ2-5 | TRBV7-2 | ASTYGTRGQETQY
NA | TRBJ1-3 | TRBV27 | ASMLQVSGNTIY
NA | TRBJ2-5 | TRBV19 | ASSMTGSGETQY
NA | TRBJ1-2 | TRBV7-2 | ASSLAPATGDGYT
once | TRBJ2-1 | TRBV6-2/TRBV6-3 | ASSSFLDRGKF
once | TRBJ2-7 | TRBV5-4 | ASSLGSPGEQY
NA | TRBJ1-5 | TRBV28 | ASSFLTGPQH
NA | TRBJ2-1 | TRBV7-3 | ASSPWASGLYNEQF
NA | TRBJ2-1 | TRBV19 | ASSSNSGGYNEQF
NA | TRBJ1-1 | TRBV6-6 | ASTKEGTEAF
NA | TRBJ1-1 | TRBV6-5 | ASFPRGTQSSEAF
NA | TRBJ1-1 | TRBV6-2/TRBV6-3 | ASSYSGRNTEAF
NA | TRBJ1-5 | TRBV27 | ASSPGTGGVRYSNQPQH
NA | TRBJ2-7 | TRBV11-2 | ASSLDWGGVTRTSPY
NA | TRBJ1-6 | TRBV5-1 | ASSPTGQGWDSPLH
NA | TRBJ2-3 | TRBV5-1 | ASSWRSGRTTDTQY
few | TRBJ1-5 | TRBV28 | ASSLVQGSNQPQH
NA | TRBJ2-7 | TRBV30 | AWRGQGRSYEQY
NA | TRBJ2-1 | TRBV19 | ASSVAGTGVYNEQF
few | TRBJ1-6 | TRBV7-8 | ASSQDRGNSPLH
NA | TRBJ2-3 | TRBV7-2 | ASSLGTSGRADTQY
NA | TRBJ2-3 | TRBV5-5 | ASSLRTSGAGTDTQY
NA | TRBJ1-1 | TRBV27 | ASSLLGGTEAF
NA | TRBJ2-2 | TRBV6-5 | ATSGTRATGELF
NA | TRBJ1-1 | TRBV5-1 | ASSPGHANTEAF
NA | TRBJ2-3 | TRBV5-5 | ASSPTGERTDTQY
NA | TRBJ2-2 | TRBV28 | ASKKGLAANTGELF
NA | TRBJ2-2 | TRBV7-9 | ASSFGTGGNTGELF
NA | TRBJ1-1 | TRBV25-1 | ASSGSRARNTEAF
few | TRBJ1-5 | TRBV4-3 | ASSLGRGSNQPQH
NA | TRBJ1-1 | TRBV30 | AFSRRVNTEAF
NA | TRBJ2-6 | TRBV2 | ASSDPPGSGANVLT
NA | TRBJ2-1 | TRBV15 | ATSPRRAINEQF
NA | TRBJ1-2 | TRBV4-3 | ASSRLDQTGGGYT
NA | TRBJ1-4 | TRBV28 | ASSFAGRTGANEKLF
NA | TRBJ1-5 | TRBV21-1 | ASSKAVRNQPQH
NA | TRBJ1-3 | TRBV30 | AWGQANTIY
NA | TRBJ2-2 | TRBV5-1 | ASSFVGLDTGELF
NA | TRBJ2-1 | TRBV11-3 | ASSLDPYNEQF